This is a list of T cell receptor beta chains from one sample in a study of CD8 T cells in ankylosing spondylitis. MiXCR, run by TCRdb on the 5' RACE reads, gives a single entry per CDR3 protein. The sample holds fewer than 250,000 distinct CDR3 sequences, roughly a tenth seen once. Sequenced sample: blood, either unsorted or a sorted T cell fraction (not recorded which). The receptors shown here come from a male donor with ankylosing spondylitis or in good health (not recorded which). CDR3s include the opening cysteine and the closing phenylalanine or tryptophan. The D gene is left open where the match is weak. Some rows have no size entry. The others give once, few or many, or a class for an expanded clone.

j_gene	abundance	d_gene	v_gene	CDR3aa	CDR3nt
TRBJ2-1	many	TRBD2	TRBV11-2	CASSPPGLAPLTYNEQFF	TGTGCCAGCAGCCCCCCGGGACTAGCGCCGCTTACCTACAATGAGCAGTTCTTC
TRBJ2-5	many	.	TRBV10-2	CASSDRASGLNQETQYF	TGCGCCAGCAGTGATCGTGCAAGCGGGTTAAACCAAGAGACCCAGTACTTC
TRBJ2-5	few	.	TRBV3-1	CASSQDWTQETQYF	TGTGCCAGCAGCCAAGATTGGACACAAGAGACCCAGTACTTC
TRBJ2-7	.	TRBD1	TRBV10-2	CASSVRPGQGRHGQYF	TGCGCCAGCAGTGTAAGACCGGGACAGGGGCGACACGGGCAGTACTTC
TRBJ1-5	many	.	TRBV6-2/TRBV6-3	CASTAEPRRQPQHF	TGTGCCAGCACCGCAGAACCCAGACGTCAGCCCCAGCATTTT
TRBJ2-1	many	TRBD2	TRBV20-1	CSAPRTSGLSYNEQFF	TGCAGTGCTCCCCGGACTAGCGGACTTTCCTACAATGAGCAGTTCTTC
TRBJ1-5	.	.	TRBV20-1	CSASKVDQPQHF	TGCAGTGCCTCGAAGGTGGATCAGCCCCAGCATTTT
TRBJ2-4	many	TRBD2	TRBV28	CASSLAGVGENIQYF	TGTGCCAGCAGTCTAGCGGGAGTGGGCGAAAACATTCAGTACTTC
TRBJ2-7	many	.	TRBV29-1	CSVEKGNSYEQYF	TGCAGCGTTGAAAAGGGTAACTCCTACGAGCAGTACTTC
TRBJ1-5	.	.	TRBV20-1	CSASPSRGNQPQHF	TGCAGTGCTAGTCCCTCGCGAGGAAATCAGCCCCAGCATTTT
TRBJ1-4	many	.	TRBV5-1	CASSTVGNEKLFF	TGCGCCAGTTCGACAGTGGGTAATGAAAAACTGTTTTTT
TRBJ2-7	.	.	TRBV30	CAWSVRREAEQYF	TGTGCCTGGAGTGTACGCAGGGAGGCCGAGCAGTACTTC
TRBJ1-2	many	.	TRBV9	CASSVVDGYGYTF	TGTGCCAGCAGCGTAGTCGACGGATATGGCTACACCTTC
TRBJ1-1	many	.	TRBV5-5	CASSWAMGTEAFF	TGTGCCAGCAGTTGGGCGATGGGCACTGAAGCTTTCTTT
TRBJ2-7	many	TRBD2	TRBV20-1	CSARESPGTSGSYEQYF	TGCAGTGCTAGAGAAAGCCCTGGGACTAGCGGGTCCTACGAGCAGTACTTC
TRBJ1-5	.	TRBD1	TRBV29-1	CSVDTGGGQPQHF	TGCAGCGTGGACACAGGGGGCGGTCAGCCCCAGCATTTT
TRBJ1-4	.	.	TRBV18	CASSPQGTSTNEKLFF	TGTGCCAGCTCACCACAGGGGACATCGACTAATGAAAAACTGTTTTTT
TRBJ2-7	few	TRBD1	TRBV6-4	CASSDSMGFRGLRFYEQYF	TGTGCCAGCAGTGACAGTATGGGGTTTAGGGGGCTTCGGTTCTACGAGCAGTACTTC
TRBJ1-2	few	.	TRBV4-2	CASSQDFWAVDGYTF	TGTGCCAGCAGCCAAGATTTTTGGGCCGTCGATGGCTACACCTTC
TRBJ2-5	many	.	TRBV20-1	CSEKTGDQETQYF	TGCAGTGAAAAGACGGGGGACCAAGAGACCCAGTACTTC
TRBJ1-1	.	.	TRBV5-6	CASSFDRPMNTEAFF	TGTGCCAGCAGCTTCGACAGGCCAATGAACACTGAAGCTTTCTTT
TRBJ2-1	many	TRBD1	TRBV20-1	CSAYFDREYEQFF	TGCAGTGCTTACTTCGACAGGGAGTATGAGCAGTTCTTC